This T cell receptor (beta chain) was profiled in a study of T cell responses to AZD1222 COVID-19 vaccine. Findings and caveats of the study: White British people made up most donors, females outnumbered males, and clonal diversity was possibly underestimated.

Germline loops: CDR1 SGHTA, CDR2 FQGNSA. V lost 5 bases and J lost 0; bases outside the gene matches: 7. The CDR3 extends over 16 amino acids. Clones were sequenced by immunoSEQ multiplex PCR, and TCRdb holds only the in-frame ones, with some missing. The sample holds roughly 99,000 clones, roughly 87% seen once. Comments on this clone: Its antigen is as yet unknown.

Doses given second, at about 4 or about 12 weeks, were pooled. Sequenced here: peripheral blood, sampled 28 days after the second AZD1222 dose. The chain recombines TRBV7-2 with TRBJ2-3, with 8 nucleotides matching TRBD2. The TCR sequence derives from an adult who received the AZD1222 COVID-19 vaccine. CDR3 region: CASSPRGGTSTDTQYF. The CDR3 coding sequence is TGTGCCAGCAGCCCTCGGGGGGGCACTAGCACAGATACGCAGTATTTT.